This TCR beta chain was captured by sequencing in a study of T cell changes during pregnancy in multiple sclerosis. Produced via immunoSEQ multiplex PCR; TCRdb's table is partial and in-frame only. The sample comprises some 70,000 clones, approximately 92% of which are singletons, and approximately 2.8% rests with the top ten. CDR3 size: 15 residues. Losses at the gene ends were 6 bases for V and 2 bases for J; bases not matched to a gene: 6. In germline, CDR1 is MNHEY, CDR2 SMNVEV (reference sequence). The chain couples TRBV27 to TRBJ1-5; 8 positions agree with TRBD1. Sample: CD8+ T cells from peripheral blood mononuclear cells, taken in the third trimester of pregnancy. The clonotype comes from a female donor in good health, enrolled as a control in a pregnancy study. The CDR3 DNA is TGTGCCAGCAGGTATACGGGACAGGGCAATCAGCCCCAGCATTTT. Its translation: CASRYTGQGNQPQHF.